These T cell receptor beta chains were read from a single sample in a study of post-analysis software for immune sequencing data. MiXCR was run by TCRdb on the PCR reads, yielding one entry per CDR3 protein. Counted here are more than 450,000 distinct CDR3 sequences, 40% to 50% occurring once; the ten biggest clones make up under 2%. Sequencing was performed on blood. All receptors derive from a girl between 10 and 17 years old with multiple sclerosis. CDR3s include the opening cysteine and the closing phenylalanine or tryptophan.

j_call: TRBJ2-5
v_call: TRBV11-3
cdr3_aa: CASSLEHKETQYF

j_call: TRBJ1-2
v_call: TRBV12-3/TRBV12-4
cdr3_aa: CASSFSGAAYGYTF

j_call: TRBJ2-1
v_call: TRBV4-1
cdr3_aa: CASSHPKPTGGRQVEQFF

j_call: TRBJ2-1
v_call: TRBV5-1
cdr3_aa: CASSLGDTFNEQFF

j_call: TRBJ2-5
v_call: TRBV10-3
cdr3_aa: CAIRARLVKEQYF

j_call: TRBJ1-5
v_call: TRBV7-9
cdr3_aa: CASSLGSGLAQPQHF

j_call: TRBJ2-1
v_call: TRBV20-1
cdr3_aa: CSARDLFYPSSYNEQFF

j_call: TRBJ1-1
v_call: TRBV12-3/TRBV12-4
cdr3_aa: CASSLGHSTEAFF

j_call: TRBJ1-2
v_call: TRBV12-3/TRBV12-4
cdr3_aa: CASSPYGLTNYGYTF

j_call: TRBJ1-2
v_call: TRBV6-4
cdr3_aa: CASSREGVGYGYTF

j_call: TRBJ2-5
v_call: TRBV5-1
cdr3_aa: CASSFLSGGETQYF

j_call: TRBJ1-2
v_call: TRBV27
cdr3_aa: CASSLYAGQGNYGYTF

j_call: TRBJ1-5
v_call: TRBV12-3/TRBV12-4
cdr3_aa: CASSSGDSRQPQHF

j_call: TRBJ2-5
v_call: TRBV3-1
cdr3_aa: CASSHPGLSETQYF

j_call: TRBJ2-1
v_call: TRBV12-3/TRBV12-4
cdr3_aa: CASFSGLGQFF

j_call: TRBJ1-2
v_call: TRBV7-9
cdr3_aa: CASSLGTRNDTF

j_call: TRBJ1-1
v_call: TRBV20-1
cdr3_aa: CSAILGTVNTEAFF

j_call: TRBJ2-5
v_call: TRBV7-6
cdr3_aa: CASSLEQGYFGETQYF

j_call: TRBJ2-3
v_call: TRBV24-1
cdr3_aa: CATSGTGLGTDTQYF

j_call: TRBJ2-3
v_call: TRBV12-3/TRBV12-4
cdr3_aa: CAMIRDRVSTDAQYF

j_call: TRBJ2-3
v_call: TRBV7-9
cdr3_aa: CASSPFQKGGSGHTQYF

j_call: TRBJ2-3
v_call: TRBV12-3/TRBV12-4
cdr3_aa: CASSRRSSTDTQYF

j_call: .
v_call: TRBV4-2
cdr3_aa: CASSKARQGGYEQYF

j_call: TRBJ1-1
v_call: TRBV29-1
cdr3_aa: CSVEDPGNSEAFF

j_call: TRBJ2-7
v_call: TRBV20-1
cdr3_aa: CSARRDSFYEQYF

j_call: TRBJ1-1
v_call: TRBV12-3/TRBV12-4
cdr3_aa: CASKPSKGNTEAFF

j_call: TRBJ2-1
v_call: TRBV6-1
cdr3_aa: CASSGGIRGARGNEQFF

j_call: TRBJ2-1
v_call: TRBV29-1
cdr3_aa: CSVGTRGNEQFF

j_call: TRBJ2-7
v_call: TRBV5-1
cdr3_aa: CASSSGLEVYEQYF

j_call: TRBJ1-2
v_call: TRBV6-6
cdr3_aa: CASSYSRGGVGYGYTF